The clone carrying this T cell receptor (beta chain) was detected ten times or more. Its antigen remains unidentified. TCRdb re-called the 5' RACE reads with MiXCR, one entry per CDR3 protein. The data hold under 70,000 distinct CDR3 sequences, with 2.5% to 3.5% observed a single time. This entry belongs to a study of neurological immune-mediated disorders. Broader study findings: When repertoires were grouped phylogenetically, those of 18 of 34 multiple sclerosis patients fell into one related-CDR3 cluster, a possible signature.

Unsorted libraries were prepared from 2 million PBMCs held at -80 C. Sequences were obtained from PBMCs. This TCR was sampled from a woman aged 45 to 65 with multiple sclerosis.

The CDR3 spells CSARDRMGFGEQFF. In DNA form, the CDR3 reads TGCAGTGCTAGAGATAGAATGGGCTTCGGTGAGCAGTTCTTC. J is TRBJ2-1 and V is TRBV20-1; D gene ambiguous. V was shortened by 0 bases and J by 9 bases, with 15 bases between the two germline ends. The CDR3 has 14 amino acids. Germline CDR1 is DFQATT and CDR2 is SNEGSKA (reference sequence).